The source of this TCR beta chain is a study of T cell repertoires in cytomegalovirus infection. In the study overall: Both CMV infection and a matching HLA type were indicated by public TCR beta signatures. Study-level results: Clonotype analysis showed dominance of the ex vivo response by HLA-C-restricted CMV-specific TCR beta clonotypes.

TCRdb reanalysed the reads using MiXCR and keeps one entry per CDR3 protein. In the table there are roughly 340,000 distinct CDR3 sequences, almost 30% of which are singletons. The CDR3 extends over 15 amino acids. CDR1 is SGHRS and CDR2 is YFSETQ in the germline V gene. Trimming removed 4 bases from V and 3 bases from J, with 17 bases in between. Comments on this clonotype: The antigen is unknown.

The TCR originated in a human donor in good health (CMV status not recorded). Some clones in this sample may be carry-over from other donors' samples. The gene calls are TRBV5-1 and TRBJ2-7, with a tentative D call TRBD2 (8 bases). The specimen comprised cultured PBMCs, sampled from culture after CMV antigen stimulation. DNA for the CDR3: TGCGCCAGCAGCCCCGGGAGGGGGCTAATCTACGAGCAGTACTTC. As protein: CASSPGRGLIYEQYF.